A single sample is the source of the 23 T cell receptor beta chains below, sequenced in a study of early T cells in non-severe SARS-CoV-2 infection. Each CDR3 protein is one row after TCRdb ran MiXCR on the 5' RACE reads. This table has 55,000 to 85,000 distinct CDR3 sequences, around 10% appearing once. The specimen was whole blood. The receptors were gathered from an adult who was a healthcare worker with PCR-confirmed SARS-CoV-2 infection or an uninfected control (not recorded which).

This clonotype was counted at least ten times. This rearrangement joins TRBV7-9 to TRBJ2-7; D not certain. The germline gives CDR1 SEHNR, CDR2 FQNEAQ (reference sequence). The CDR3 has 15 residues. V lost 5 bases to trimming and J lost 0 bases, with 14 bases between them. CDR3 in DNA: TGTGCCAGCAGCCCGCTCGAGGTCGGCTCCTACGAGCAGTACTTC. It is translated as CASSPLEVGSYEQYF.

V is TRBV7-9 and J is TRBJ1-5; D uncertain. In germline, CDR1 is SEHNR, CDR2 FQNEAQ (reference sequence). This CDR3 comprises 14 residues. V was cut by 7 bases and J by 4 bases, with 14 bases left in between. CDR3: CASTNIVGNQPQHF. CDR3 coding DNA: TGTGCCAGCACCAATATCGTAGGAAATCAGCCCCAGCATTTT.

This clonotype was found once. This chain connects TRBV28 to TRBJ2-7, with TRBD2 identical over 13 bases. In germline, CDR1 is MDHEN, CDR2 SYDVKM. There are 15 residues in the CDR3. V gave up 6 bases and J gave up 5 bases; unmatched junction bases: 7. In nucleotides, the CDR3 is TGTGCCAGCAGGGGGGGACTAGCGGGAACCCACGAGCAGTACTTC. Translation gives CASRGGLAGTHEQYF.

This clonotype was recorded many times. This chain links TRBV29-1 with TRBJ2-5, with 8 bases that match TRBD1. Germline V CDR1 and CDR2: SQVTM, ANQGSEA. V dropped 7 bases and J dropped 9; count of bases not matched to a gene: 13. The CDR3 spans 13 residues. The CDR3 bases are TGCAGCGGGGACAGGTCACAAAACGGAGCCCAGTACTTC. This codes for CSGDRSQNGAQYF.

This clonotype was observed at least ten times. DNA for the CDR3: TGCAGTGCTAGTCAGGGGGCGGAGGGCTACACCTTC. Amino acids: CSASQGAEGYTF. The gene calls are TRBV20-1 and TRBJ1-2, with TRBD1 matching 8 bases. CDR3 length: 12 residues. CDR1 DFQATT and CDR2 SNEGSKA come from the germline V gene (reference sequence). After removal of 3 bases from V and 8 bases from J, the junction contained 5 bases not matched to a gene.

This clonotype showed up just a few times. The J gene is TRBJ2-3, the V gene TRBV29-1, with D perhaps TRBD2 (5 bases). This CDR3 has 16 amino acids. CDR1 SQVTM and CDR2 ANQGSEA come from the germline V gene. The ends were cut back, 6 bases at V and 1 base at J, with 20 bases in the middle. CDR3 in DNA: TGCAGCGTCGCAGCCTCGTCCGAGCGGCGCACAGATACGCAGTATTTT. Protein product: CSVAASSERRTDTQYF.

This clonotype has at least ten counts. J is TRBJ1-2 and V is TRBV30, with 10 bases aligning to TRBD1. Germline values: CDR1 GTSNPN, CDR2 SVGIG (reference sequence). V lost 1 base and J lost 4; bases outside the gene matches: 3. CDR3 length: 14 amino acids. This CDR3 reads CAWSGGDRGYGYTF. The CDR3 coding sequence is TGTGCCTGGAGTGGCGGGGACAGGGGCTATGGCTACACCTTC.

This clonotype was seen at least ten times. The V and J genes are TRBV12-3 or TRBV12-4 and TRBJ1-4, with a possible D match to TRBD1 (5 bases). The CDR3 extends over 14 amino acids. Trimming stripped 6 bases from V and 1 base from J, with 9 bases between. Here the CDR3 DNA reads TGTGCCAGCAGCGGGACGGTAACTAATGAAAAACTGTTTTTT. The encoded protein is CASSGTVTNEKLFF.

In this sample, this clonotype turned up many times. J is TRBJ2-5 and V is TRBV12-5; D not resolved. Trimming pared 2 bases from V and 5 bases from J, leaving 6 bases between. Germline loops: CDR1 LGHNT, CDR2 FRNRAP. This CDR3 spans 12 amino acids. CDR3 sequence: CASGLYLETQYF. The CDR3 coding sequence is TGTGCTAGTGGTTTGTATCTGGAGACCCAGTACTTC. The entire variable domain, with the rest obtained from reference TRBV12-5 and TRBJ2-5, is as follows: DARVTQTPRHKVTEMGQEVTMRCQPILGHNTVFWYRQTMMQGLELLAYFRNRAPLDDSGMPKDRFSAEMPDATLATLKIQPSEPRDSAVYFCASGLYLETQYFGPGTRLLVL.

This clonotype was found many times. The rearrangement uses TRBV5-5 and TRBJ2-7; D not resolved. The germline V gene has CDR1 SGHKS and CDR2 YYEKEE (reference sequence). The CDR3 contains 15 residues. Trimming cost V 0 bases and J 5 bases, with 15 bases left between them. CDR3 protein: CASSLEGPLFNEQYF. The CDR3 DNA reads TGTGCCAGCAGCTTGGAAGGTCCCCTCTTTAACGAGCAGTACTTC.

This clonotype was recorded a few times. The genes are TRBV7-8 and TRBJ2-7; D not certain. The CDR3 is made up of 14 amino acids. Germline loops: CDR1 SGHVS, CDR2 FQNEAQ. The V end was cut by 5 bases, the J end by 0 bases, with 11 bases between. The CDR3 DNA reads TGTGCCAGCAGCACCGCCAGGTTCTCCTACGAGCAGTACTTC. Encoded protein: CASSTARFSYEQYF.

This clonotype was picked up many times. The CDR3 here is CASSSGETQYF. The CDR3 DNA is TGTGCCAGCAGCTCAGGAGAGACCCAGTACTTC. The genes are TRBV11-2 and TRBJ2-5; D uncertain. The length of the CDR3 is 11 residues. Trimming stripped 4 bases from V and 4 bases from J, with 4 bases between. Germline V gene lookup returns CDR1 SGHAT and CDR2 FQNNGV.

V gene TRBV12-3 or TRBV12-4 combines with J gene TRBJ2-5; TRBD1 agrees at 7 bases. V lost 5 bases to trimming and J lost 5 bases; unmatched junction nucleotides: 14. CDR3 length: 16 residues. CDR3 in DNA: TGTGCCAGCAGTGGTGGACCAGGGGGAGTTCGGGAGACCCAGTACTTC. It specifies CASSGGPGGVRETQYF.

In the case of this clonotype: A read error may explain this, as a much larger clone is one base away. The J gene is TRBJ1-5, the V gene TRBV5-6; possibly TRBD1 for D (6 bases). The CDR3 has 14 residues. Germline V gene lookup returns CDR1 SGHDT and CDR2 YYEEEE. CDR3 nucleotide sequence: TGTGCCAGCAGCTTCAGGGGTAGCAATCAGCCCCGGCATTTT. Translation: CASSFRGSNQPRHF.

This clonotype was counted at least ten times. This sequence joins TRBV2 and TRBJ2-7, with TRBD2 matching over 8 bases. Unmatched junction bases numbered 13, after V lost 4 bases and J lost 5 bases. The CDR3 consists of 16 residues. Germline CDR1 and CDR2: SNHLY and FYNNEI. In DNA, the CDR3 is TGTGCCAGCAGTGCGCTAGCGGGTCTGCCGTACCACGAGCAGTACTTC. Protein sequence: CASSALAGLPYHEQYF.

CDR3 sequence (DNA): TGTGCCAGCAGCTTGGGCGGTAGCGGGTGGTTCTTC. This gives the protein CASSLGGSGWFF. The chain recombines TRBV5-4 with TRBJ2-1; 7 bases fit TRBD2. Germline loops: CDR1 SGHNT, CDR2 YYREEE (reference sequence). Trimming at V came to 0 bases and at J to 15 bases, leaving 6 bases not matched to a gene. This CDR3 has 12 residues. The variable domain in full, completed from reference TRBV5-4 and TRBJ2-1, reads ETGVTQSPTHLIKTRGQQVTLRCSSQSGHNTVSWYQQALGQGPQFIFQYYREEENGRGNFPPRFSGLQFPNYSSELNVNALELDDSALYLCASSLGGSGWFFGPGTRLTVL.

This clonotype was counted many times. CDR3 nucleotide sequence: TGCAGTGCTGGACAGGGGGCGCAACACTATGGCTACACCTTC. It encodes CSAGQGAQHYGYTF. This chain links TRBV20-1 with TRBJ1-2; 11 bases align to TRBD1. Germline CDR1 is DFQATT and CDR2 is SNEGSKA (reference sequence). This CDR3 spans 14 amino acids. With V trimmed by 5 bases and J by 3 bases, 5 bases remained unmatched.

There are many counts of this clonotype. J is TRBJ2-7 and V is TRBV20-1, with TRBD1 identical over 7 bases. CDR1 and CDR2 from the germline V gene are DFQATT and SNEGSKA (reference sequence). V lost 0 bases, J lost 1 base, and 3 bases stayed unmatched. The CDR3 has 14 amino acids. As DNA, the CDR3 is TGCAGTGCTAGAGATACAGGGGAATCCTACGAGCAGTACTTC. Amino acid sequence: CSARDTGESYEQYF.

In this sample, this clonotype turned up many times. The rearrangement joins TRBV4-1 to TRBJ2-3; the match to TRBD2 covers 8 bases. Trimming at V came to 8 bases and at J to 1 base, leaving 5 bases not matched to a gene. The germline CDR1 and CDR2 sequences are MGHRA and YSYEKL. This CDR3 is 14 amino acids long. CDR3 nucleotides: TGCGCCAGCGGAAGCGGGAGAGGCACAGATACGCAGTATTTT. This codes for CASGSGRGTDTQYF.

This clonotype was counted a few times. The chain recombines TRBV19 with TRBJ1-5, with 10 positions matching TRBD1. J gave up 0 bases and V 4 bases, and 12 bases lay outside the gene matches. The CDR3 has 19 amino acids. Germline CDR1 is LNHDA and CDR2 is SQIVND (reference sequence). The CDR3 sequence is CASSKPRDRGLISNQPQHF. In nucleotides, the CDR3 is TGTGCCAGTAGTAAGCCCCGGGACAGGGGTTTAATTAGCAATCAGCCCCAGCATTTT.

The gene calls are TRBV7-9 and TRBJ2-1; D assignment may be TRBD1 or TRBD2 (5 bases each). Germline V gene lookup returns CDR1 SEHNR and CDR2 FQNEAQ (reference sequence). CDR3 length equals 12 residues. The germline V and J ends were trimmed by 11 bases and 7 bases, with 15 bases remaining between them. The CDR3 DNA reads TGTGCCGTAGGGACCGAGGGGAATGAGCAGTTCTTC. Encoded protein: CAVGTEGNEQFF.

This clonotype has just a few counts. V usage is TRBV10-3 and J usage is TRBJ1-5, with a weak D call TRBD1 (5 bases). Germline assignment: CDR1 ENHRY and CDR2 SYGVKD. With 6 bases removed from V and 0 bases from J, the gap between germline ends came to 9 bases. CDR3 length: 14 amino acids. DNA for the CDR3: TGTGCCATCAGGGGACCTTATAGCAATCAGCCCCAGCATTTT. Protein product: CAIRGPYSNQPQHF.

This clonotype was observed a handful of times. The chain combines TRBV12-3 or TRBV12-4 with TRBJ1-6; TRBD1 aligns across 7 bases. With 2 bases clipped from V and 10 bases from J, the junction kept 8 bases outside the gene matches. This CDR3 is 15 amino acids long. Written as DNA, the CDR3 is TGTGCCAGCAGTTTAACAGGGGTACGTGAATCACCCCTCCACTTT. It specifies CASSLTGVRESPLHF.